This T cell receptor beta chain was sequenced during a study of cytomegalovirus exposure and HLA in healthy donors. There are 14 residues in the CDR3. Germline values: CDR1 MNHEY, CDR2 SVGAGI. With V trimmed by 4 bases and J by 2 bases, 2 bases remained unmatched. This clone has just a few counts. The study ran its PCR with 60 Vbeta and 13 Jbeta primers. This table comes from immunoSEQ multiplex PCR, and its TCRdb copy is limited to in-frame clones, with some not included. The data contain about 140,000 clones, less than 80% of them singletons. Source material: PBMCs. This receptor was taken from a woman in her forties or fifties in good health and CMV-seropositive. The J gene is TRBJ2-7, the V gene TRBV6-5; 10 bases agree with TRBD2. CDR3 coding DNA: TGTGCCAGCAGTTGGACTAGCGGACCCTACGAGCAGTACTTC. Amino acids: CASSWTSGPYEQYF.